This T cell receptor (beta chain) is drawn from a study of CD8+CD57+ T cells in acquired aplastic anemia. The study's findings and limits: CD8+ Simpson's diversity did not differ significantly between patients and controls.

As regards this clonotype: Its target is not known. An end of the junction differs from the germline gene, which may be a read error.

Genomic DNA constituted the template upon which TCR beta VDJ and CDR3 profiling was performed. TCRdb re-derived calls from the reads in MiXCR, one entry per CDR3 protein. This table holds around 180,000 distinct CDR3 sequences, approximately 60% found once. CDR1 SGHVS and CDR2 FQNEAQ come from the germline V gene. The CDR3 has 13 residues. J is TRBJ2-7 and V is TRBV7-8, with a tentative D call TRBD2 (5 bases). The sequencing input was sorted CD4+, CD8+, or CD8+CD57+ T cells (not recorded which) from PBMCs. This TCR was recovered from a human donor in good health. CDR3 in DNA: TGCGCCAGCAGCCAAGAGAGGGCCTACGAGCAGTACTTC. It translates to CASSQERAYEQYF.